These T cell receptor beta chains were read from a single sample in a study of T cells in Graves' hyperthyroidism and ophthalmopathy. TCRdb re-called the multiplex PCR reads through MiXCR, storing one row per CDR3 protein. The repertoire holds around 580,000 distinct CDR3 sequences, with approximately 15% as singletons. Sequenced material: blood. Receptor source: a woman younger than 35 with Graves' hyperthyroidism. Both conserved end residues are part of each CDR3. D genes are given only for firm matches. Some rows have no size entry. The others give once, few or many, or a class for an expanded clone.

d_gene	abundance	j_gene	v_gene	CDR3nt	CDR3aa
.	.	TRBJ2-7	TRBV4-1	TGCGCCAGCAGCCAAGACGGCACCCGACCTTACGAGCAGTACTTC	CASSQDGTRPYEQYF
.	.	TRBJ2-1	TRBV20-1	TGCAGTGCCCCCTTAGGGGAGTGGTCCTACAATGAGCAGTTCTTC	CSAPLGEWSYNEQFF
.	many	TRBJ2-1	TRBV11-2	TGTGCCAGCAGCGGAAGGGCCAGGAGCTCCTACAATGAGCAGTTCTTC	CASSGRARSSYNEQFF
.	.	TRBJ1-2	TRBV24-1	TGTGCCACCAGTGATTTGAAGAGTAACTATGGCTACACCTTC	CATSDLKSNYGYTF
.	.	TRBJ2-3	TRBV12-3/TRBV12-4	TGTGCCAGCAGCCCGACCCCGGGTACGCAGTATTTT	CASSPTPGTQYF
TRBD1	.	TRBJ2-2	TRBV10-3	TGTGCCATCAGTGAGGGGGGACAGGGTGACACCGGGGAGCTGTTTTTT	CAISEGGQGDTGELFF
TRBD2	.	TRBJ2-1	TRBV9	TGTGCCAGCAGCGAACTAGCGCAGACCTACAATGAGCAGTTCTTC	CASSELAQTYNEQFF
.	few	TRBJ2-2	TRBV6-1	TGTGCCAGCAGTGAGACCCCTGGGCGGAACACCGGGGAGCTGTTTTTT	CASSETPGRNTGELFF
TRBD2	.	TRBJ2-3	TRBV10-3	TGTGCCATCAGTGAGTCGAGGACTAGCGGAAGGACAGATACGCAGTATTTT	CAISESRTSGRTDTQYF
TRBD2	many	TRBJ2-1	TRBV20-1	TGCAGTGCTAGTAGGCTAGCGGGAGGGCCCTACAATGAGCAGTTCTTC	CSASRLAGGPYNEQFF
TRBD1	few	TRBJ1-5	TRBV15	TGTGCCACCAGCAGAGATGTTTCGCAGGGGGGAGTGGCCCAGCATTTT	CATSRDVSQGGVAQHF
.	.	TRBJ1-4	TRBV5-1	TGCGCCAGCAGAGGACCGACCTCTAATGAAAACCTGTTTTTT	CASRGPTSNENLFF
.	.	TRBJ1-1	TRBV7-2	TGTGCCAGCAGCTTTGTAGGGGCTATGAACACTGAAGCTTTCTTT	CASSFVGAMNTEAFF
.	many	TRBJ2-7	TRBV11-2	TGTGCCAGCAGCTTAACTGTACGGGGGGCGATTCAAACCTACGAGCAGTACTTC	CASSLTVRGAIQTYEQYF
.	.	TRBJ1-4	TRBV28	TGTGCCAGCAAGGCGCCCGAAAAACTGTTTTTT	CASKAPEKLFF
.	many	TRBJ2-7	TRBV2	TGTGCCAGCAACACCCCCTCCTACGAGCAGTACTTC	CASNTPSYEQYF
.	.	TRBJ2-3	TRBV5-1	TGCGCCAGCAGCTTGGATCACACAGATACTCTGTATTTT	CASSLDHTDTLYF
TRBD2	many	TRBJ2-1	TRBV2	TGTGCCAGCAGTCGTACTAGCGGGAGGGAAAATGAGCAGTTCTTC	CASSRTSGRENEQFF
TRBD2	few	TRBJ2-7	TRBV14	TGTGCCAGCAGGAGGCGGGGGGCTCCCCCCTACGAGCAGTACTTC	CASRRRGAPPYEQYF
TRBD1	.	TRBJ1-1	TRBV28	TGTGCCAGCAACCACCGGACAGGGACGGTTGGAGCTTTCTTT	CASNHRTGTVGAFF
.	many	TRBJ1-2	TRBV12-3/TRBV12-4	TGTGCCAGCAGCCCTGAGGGGGGCTTGGGTGGCTACACCTTC	CASSPEGGLGGYTF
.	many	TRBJ2-5	TRBV7-9	TGTGCCAGCAACCCCGAGGACGGTCCCGAGGGAGAGACCCAGTACTTC	CASNPEDGPEGETQYF
.	few	TRBJ2-2	TRBV5-1	TGCGCCAGCAGCTTGGGCGACTCCGGGGAGCTGTTTTTT	CASSLGDSGELFF
TRBD1	few	TRBJ2-3	TRBV18	TGTGCCAGCTCACTACCCGGGACAGACACAGATACGCAGTATTTT	CASSLPGTDTDTQYF
TRBD2	.	TRBJ2-1	TRBV14	TGTGCCAGCAGCCAATGGGGAGGGGATTCCCAGTTCTTC	CASSQWGGDSQFF
.	.	TRBJ2-1	TRBV15	TGTGCCACCGCGCGGAGGGAAGGCAATGAGCAGTTCTTC	CATARREGNEQFF
.	.	TRBJ2-2	TRBV3-1	TGTGCCAGCAGCCAAGATCTTGCTAGGGGGGCCCGAAGGCCCGGGGAGCTGTTTTTT	CASSQDLARGARRPGELFF
.	few	TRBJ2-2	TRBV5-1	TGCGCCAGCAGCTTGGTAGTCAGGGGAACCGGGGAGCTGTTTTTT	CASSLVVRGTGELFF
TRBD2	many	TRBJ2-7	TRBV7-2	TGTGCCAGCAGCTTTAGCGGGCTGGGCGAGCAGTACTTC	CASSFSGLGEQYF
TRBD2	few	TRBJ2-1	TRBV7-8	TGTGCCAGCAGCTTAGTCTTGGGGACTAGCGGGAAGAATGAGCAGTTCTTC	CASSLVLGTSGKNEQFF
.	.	TRBJ2-7	TRBV19	TGTGCCAGTAGTATTTCAATAGCGGTTGACGAGCAGTACTTC	CASSISIAVDEQYF
.	many	TRBJ2-1	TRBV10-3	TGTGCCATCAGTGATAGGGCAGATGGGGATGAGCAGTTCTTC	CAISDRADGDEQFF
TRBD1	.	TRBJ1-2	TRBV6-5	TGTGGCAGCAGTTACATAACAGGGGGCGCTCGTTATGGCTACACCTTC	CGSSYITGGARYGYTF
TRBD1	few	TRBJ2-5	TRBV6-2/TRBV6-3	TGTGCCAGCAGATTACAGGGGGCAGAGACCCAGTACTTC	CASRLQGAETQYF
TRBD1	many	TRBJ1-4	TRBV10-2	TGCGCCAGCAGTGAAAGTTCGACAGGGCAGGGCGAAAAACTGTTTTTT	CASSESSTGQGEKLFF
.	few	TRBJ1-1	TRBV29-1	TGCAGCGTGGGGGGGAGGGACACTGAAGCTTTCTTT	CSVGGRDTEAFF
TRBD1	many	TRBJ2-1	TRBV7-9	TGTGCCAGCAGCACGCCGGGACAGGGACACAATGAGCAGTTCTTC	CASSTPGQGHNEQFF
TRBD2	many	TRBJ2-2	TRBV11-3	TGTGCCAGCAGCAGACATCCGGGACTAGAGACCGGGGAGCTGTTTTTT	CASSRHPGLETGELFF
.	few	TRBJ2-7	TRBV19	TGTGCCAGTAGTATACTTGTGACTAGTAACTACGAGCAGTACTTC	CASSILVTSNYEQYF
.	many	TRBJ1-2	TRBV24-1	TGTGCCACCAGTGATCCTCTCCGGGGCTACACCTTC	CATSDPLRGYTF
TRBD2	.	TRBJ2-5	TRBV12-5	TGTGCTAGTGCCCTGACCGGGGGGGATCCTAGAGAGACCCAGTACTTC	CASALTGGDPRETQYF
TRBD2	once	TRBJ2-7	TRBV28	TGTGCCATCACGGGGCTAGCGGGACTTTACGAGCAGTACTTC	CAITGLAGLYEQYF
TRBD1	many	TRBJ2-2	TRBV7-2	TGTGCCAGCAGCCTATGGACAGGGAACGGGGAGCTGTTTTTT	CASSLWTGNGELFF
.	few	TRBJ1-4	TRBV2	TGTGCCAGCAGTGAATGGGGCCCCGGGGGCAGTGAAAAACTGTTTTTT	CASSEWGPGGSEKLFF
.	many	TRBJ1-1	TRBV10-3	TGTGCCATCAGTGGGAGTCAGGGTGAAGGCACTGAAGCTTTCTTT	CAISGSQGEGTEAFF
TRBD2	many	TRBJ2-2	TRBV28	TGTGCCAGCAGGATAGCGGGGATGGCCGGGGAGCTGTTTTTT	CASRIAGMAGELFF
.	.	TRBJ1-6	TRBV25-1	TGTGCCAGCAGTGAACAAGTAATGAATTCACCCCTCCACTTT	CASSEQVMNSPLHF
TRBD2	many	TRBJ2-1	TRBV29-1	TGCAGCGTTGGGATAGCGGGAGCAGGCTACAATGAGCAGTTCTTC	CSVGIAGAGYNEQFF
.	.	TRBJ2-5	TRBV4-3	TGCGCCAGCAGCCAAGATTGGTCAGGGGCCGGTGAGACCCAGTACTTC	CASSQDWSGAGETQYF
.	.	TRBJ1-1	TRBV7-6	TGTGCCAGCAGCTTAGAAGTGGGCACAAACACTGAAGCTTTCTTT	CASSLEVGTNTEAFF
.	.	TRBJ1-5	TRBV9	TGTGCCAGCAGCGCCCATGGGCAGAGCAATCAGCCCCAGCATTTT	CASSAHGQSNQPQHF
TRBD2	few	TRBJ2-1	TRBV6-2/TRBV6-3	TGTGCCAGCAGTTACCTTTCTATTCGGACTAGCGACTACAATGAGCAGTTCTTC	CASSYLSIRTSDYNEQFF